This entry describes one T cell receptor (beta chain). Original data processing: The assay estimated nucleated cells by amplifying reference gene primers. Here immunoSEQ multiplex PCR was the method, and the copy in TCRdb shows in-frame clones only, minus some. V and J calls and clone size follow that table, whereas D and trimming were derived from the DNA. The table has over 350,000 clones, 86% seen once. The data derive from a study of blood T cell repertoires in COVID-19. Across the study: Sites in the United States, Italy and Spain provided acute and convalescent COVID-19 samples. Nucleic acid was either cDNA or gDNA, and it came from T cells, B-cell-depleted T cells, or PBMCs.

The clonotype was recovered from a woman aged 30 to 39 with active or convalescent COVID-19. Sequencing input: peripheral blood.

CDR3 in amino acids: CASSFRETQYF. In nucleotides, the CDR3 is TGTGCCAGCAGTTTCCGGGAGACCCAGTACTTC. The chain links TRBV28 to TRBJ2-5; D unresolved. This CDR3 region has 11 residues. Trimming cost V 3 bases and J 5 bases, with 4 bases left between them. Germline loops: CDR1 MDHEN, CDR2 SYDVKM.